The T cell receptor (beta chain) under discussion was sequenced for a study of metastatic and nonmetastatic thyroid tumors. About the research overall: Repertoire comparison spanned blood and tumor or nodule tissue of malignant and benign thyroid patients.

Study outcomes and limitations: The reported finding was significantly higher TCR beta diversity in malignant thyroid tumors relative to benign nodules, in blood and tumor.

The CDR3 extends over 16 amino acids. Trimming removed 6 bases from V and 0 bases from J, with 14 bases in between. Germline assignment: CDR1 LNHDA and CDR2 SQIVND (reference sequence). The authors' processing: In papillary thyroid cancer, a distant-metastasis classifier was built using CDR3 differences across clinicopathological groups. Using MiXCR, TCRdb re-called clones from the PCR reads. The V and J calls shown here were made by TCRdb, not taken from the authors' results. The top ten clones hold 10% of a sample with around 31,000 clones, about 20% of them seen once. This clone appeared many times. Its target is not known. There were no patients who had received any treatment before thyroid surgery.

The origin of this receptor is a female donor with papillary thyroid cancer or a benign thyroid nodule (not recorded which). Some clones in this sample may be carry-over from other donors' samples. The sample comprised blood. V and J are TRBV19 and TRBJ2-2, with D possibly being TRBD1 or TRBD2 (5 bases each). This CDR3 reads CASSNRGVSNTGELFF. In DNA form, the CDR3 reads TGTGCCAGTAGCAACCGAGGGGTTTCGAACACCGGGGAGCTGTTTTTT.